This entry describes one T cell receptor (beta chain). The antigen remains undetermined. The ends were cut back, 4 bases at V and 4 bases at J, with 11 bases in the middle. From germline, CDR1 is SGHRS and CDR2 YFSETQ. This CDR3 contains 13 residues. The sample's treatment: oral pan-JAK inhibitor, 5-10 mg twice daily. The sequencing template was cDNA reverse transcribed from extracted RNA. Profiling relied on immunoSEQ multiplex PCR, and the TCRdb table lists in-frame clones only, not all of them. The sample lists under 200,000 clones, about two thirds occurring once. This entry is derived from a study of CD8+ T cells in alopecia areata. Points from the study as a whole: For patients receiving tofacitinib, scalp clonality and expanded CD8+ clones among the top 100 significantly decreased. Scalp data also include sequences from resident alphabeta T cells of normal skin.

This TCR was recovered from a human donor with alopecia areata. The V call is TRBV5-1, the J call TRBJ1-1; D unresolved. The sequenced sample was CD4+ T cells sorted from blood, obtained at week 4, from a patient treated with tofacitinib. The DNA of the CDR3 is TGCGCCAGCAGCCAAATGTGGGGCACTGAAGCTTTCTTT. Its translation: CASSQMWGTEAFF.